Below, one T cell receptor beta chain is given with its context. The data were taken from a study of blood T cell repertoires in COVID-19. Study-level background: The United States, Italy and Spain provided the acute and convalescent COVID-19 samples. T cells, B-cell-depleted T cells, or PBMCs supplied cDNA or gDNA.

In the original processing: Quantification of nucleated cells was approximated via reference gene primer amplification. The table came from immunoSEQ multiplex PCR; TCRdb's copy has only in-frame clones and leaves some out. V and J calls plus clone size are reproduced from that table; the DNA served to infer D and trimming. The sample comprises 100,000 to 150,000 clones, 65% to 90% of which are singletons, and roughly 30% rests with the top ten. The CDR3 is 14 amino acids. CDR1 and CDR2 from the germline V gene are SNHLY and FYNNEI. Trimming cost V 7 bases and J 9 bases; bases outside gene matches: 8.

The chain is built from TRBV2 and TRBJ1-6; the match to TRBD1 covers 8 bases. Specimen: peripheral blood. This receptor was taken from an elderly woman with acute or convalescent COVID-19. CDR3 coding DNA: TGTGCCAGCACTTACAGGGGGGTTTCTTCACCCCTCCACTTT. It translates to CASTYRGVSSPLHF.